This T cell receptor beta chain was documented in a study of blood T cell repertoires in COVID-19. Overall study context: T cells, B-cell-depleted T cells, or PBMCs supplied cDNA or gDNA.

Cohort allocation depended upon clinical history that participants reported. The assay was immunoSEQ multiplex PCR, and TCRdb's table has in-frame clones only and misses some. The sample has more than 350,000 clones; more than 70% are singletons. Germline CDR1 and CDR2: MGHDK and SYGVNS. The CDR3 is 13 residues long. V was clipped by 1 base and J by 8 bases, with 11 bases between them. Specimen: PBMCs or T cells enriched from blood (not recorded which). This clonotype was sampled from a woman aged 18-29 years who had been exposed to COVID-19. V usage is TRBV25-1 and J usage is TRBJ1-2; weak D call: TRBD1 (5 bases). For the CDR3, the DNA is TGTGCCAGCAGTGAATGGGCGCGGGACGGCTACACCTTC. This translates into CASSEWARDGYTF.